This passage covers 28 T cell receptor beta chains from one sample sequenced in a study of radiation and T cells in renal cell carcinoma. Clones were read by immunoSEQ multiplex PCR, and TCRdb kept only the in-frame ones, dropping some. This sample has about 140,000 clones; approximately 82% occur once, and the top ten carry under 30%. Time point described: baseline pretreatment blood. This sample's treatment: 15 Gy SBRT to primary tumor, nephrectomy 4 weeks later. The sequencing here drew on blood, taken from a patient whose treatment included radiotherapy and nephrectomy. The source is a woman aged 45 to 65 with renal cell carcinoma.

The sample holds a few counts of this clone. The germline gene is not matched at one end of the junction; a read error may be the cause. J is TRBJ1-5 and V is TRBV18; no clear D. Germline V gene data show CDR1 as KGHSH and CDR2 as LQKENI. CDR3 length equals 12 residues. Here the CDR3 reads CASSSPGGPQHF. The CDR3, as DNA: TGTGCCAGCTCATCACCGGGAGGGCCCCAGCATTTT.

The rearrangement joins TRBV6-5 to TRBJ2-1, with a tentative D call TRBD2 (5 bases). V lost 1 base and J lost 4, with 11 bases in between. CDR3 length: 15 amino acids. Germline V gene lookup returns CDR1 MNHEY and CDR2 SVGAGI. The CDR3 loop is CASSYFGEKYNEQFF. CDR3 DNA sequence: TGTGCCAGCAGTTACTTCGGGGAGAAGTACAATGAGCAGTTCTTC.

This sequence joins TRBV5-8 and TRBJ2-3; the D gene is possibly TRBD1 (5 bases). Trimming took off 10 bases at V and 1 base at J, with 10 bases between the two ends. CDR1 and CDR2 (germline): SGHTS, YDEGEE. This CDR3 has 12 amino acids. The CDR3 coding sequence is TGTGCCTCGGGCAGGGGCACAGATACGCAGTATTTT. Protein: CASGRGTDTQYF. The full variable domain, its missing parts supplied by reference TRBV5-8 and TRBJ2-3, is EAGVTQSPTHLIKTRGQQATLRCSPISGHTSVYWYQQALGLGLQFLLWYDEGEERNRGNFPPRFSGRQFPNYSSELNVNALELEDSALYLCASGRGTDTQYFGPGTRLTVL.

The gene calls are TRBV6-6 and TRBJ2-7, with 8 bases matching TRBD2. The length of the CDR3 is 15 residues. CDR1 and CDR2 from the germline V gene are MNHNY and SVGAGI (reference sequence). The trim removed 6 bases at V and 0 bases at J, leaving 7 bases unmatched. CDR3 sequence: CASRLDSGSSYEQYF. The CDR3 nucleotides read TGTGCCAGCAGATTGGACAGCGGGAGCTCCTACGAGCAGTACTTC.

V is TRBV7-2 and J is TRBJ2-7, with 11 bases that match TRBD1. After removal of 5 bases from V and 5 bases from J, the junction contained 5 bases not matched to a gene. Per the germline V gene, CDR1 is SGHTA and CDR2 is FQGNSA. The length of the CDR3 is 14 residues. CDR3 region: CASSPGQGAHEQYF. The CDR3 DNA follows: TGTGCCAGCAGCCCAGGACAGGGGGCCCACGAGCAGTACTTC.

The rearrangement joins TRBV5-1 to TRBJ1-1; D not resolved. Looked up from germline, CDR1 is SGHRS and CDR2 is YFSETQ. The length of the CDR3 is 14 residues. V was pared by 0 bases and J by 0 bases, with 6 bases between. The CDR3 DNA follows: TGCGCCAGCAGCTTGGAGATTATGAACACTGAAGCTTTCTTT. This sequence encodes CASSLEIMNTEAFF.

This clone has a single count. The chain recombines TRBV5-6 with TRBJ1-1, with D hard to call. CDR1 SGHDT and CDR2 YYEEEE come from the germline V gene. The V end lost 1 base, the J end lost 9 bases, and 13 bases lay between the germline ends. The CDR3 is 13 amino acids. CDR3 residues: CASSLTGPNQAFF. CDR3 DNA sequence: TGTGCCAGCAGCTTGACCGGGCCAAATCAAGCTTTCTTT.

V gene TRBV10-1 combines with J gene TRBJ2-2, with D unclear. This CDR3 comprises 12 residues. Looked up from germline, CDR1 is WNHNN and CDR2 is SYGVQD (reference sequence). Trimming shortened V by 0 bases and J by 8 bases, and 4 bases separated the two germline ends. The CDR3 sequence is CASSESSGELFF. In DNA form, the CDR3 reads TGCGCCAGCAGTGAGTCGAGTGGGGAGCTGTTTTTT.

This clone has only a few counts. The chain combines TRBV5-4 with TRBJ2-2; D could derive from TRBD1 or TRBD2 (5 bases each). Looked up from germline, CDR1 is SGHNT and CDR2 is YYREEE (reference sequence). The CDR3 covers 15 residues. Trimming cost V 3 bases and J 4 bases, with 13 bases left between them. The CDR3 spells CASSWSGTTTGELFF. Here the CDR3 DNA reads TGTGCCAGCAGCTGGTCCGGGACCACCACCGGGGAGCTGTTTTTT.

This sequence joins TRBV5-6 and TRBJ1-1; no reliable D call. The CDR3 is 15 residues long. Trimming left V 4 bases short and J 4 bases short, with 17 bases between. Germline V lookup: CDR1 SGHDT, CDR2 YYEEEE. The CDR3 protein is CASSRTSYGITEAFF. The CDR3 nucleotides read TGTGCCAGCAGCCGGACGTCCTATGGGATCACTGAAGCTTTCTTT.

This CDR3 reads CASAEGTEAFF. CDR3 bases: TGTGCCAGCGCCGAAGGGACTGAAGCTTTCTTT. J is TRBJ1-1 and V is TRBV27; unclear D gene. Deletions cut 8 bases from V and 5 bases from J, with 9 bases between. This CDR3 has 11 amino acids. The germline V gene has CDR1 MNHEY and CDR2 SMNVEV (reference sequence).

The V gene is TRBV7-2, the J gene TRBJ2-7, with TRBD2 matching 8 bases. This CDR3 region has 15 residues. Germline lookup yields CDR1 SGHTA and CDR2 FQGNSA. Trimming cost V 0 bases and J 6 bases; bases outside gene matches: 7. CDR3 DNA: TGTGCCAGCAGCTTAGCCCCCGGGACTAGTCCCGAGCAGTACTTC. Translation gives CASSLAPGTSPEQYF.

The chain has TRBV5-1 and TRBJ2-4; D possibly corresponds to TRBD1 (5 bases). Per germline, CDR1 SGHRS and CDR2 YFSETQ. CDR3 length: 14 residues. Trimming took 1 base from V and 5 from J, leaving 10 bases between them. The CDR3 coding sequence is TGCGCCAGCAGCTTGAAGGGCAGGGAAAACATTCAGTACTTC. This sequence encodes CASSLKGRENIQYF.

The chain couples TRBV6-5 to TRBJ1-1; 9 bases match TRBD1. Per germline, CDR1 MNHEY and CDR2 SVGAGI. CDR3 size: 15 residues. The V gene end was trimmed by 3 bases and the J gene end by 1 base; junction bases not matched to a gene: 3. The chain's CDR3 is CASSYGDRENTEAFF. The CDR3 DNA reads TGTGCCAGCAGTTATGGGGACAGGGAGAACACTGAAGCTTTCTTT.

The rearrangement uses TRBV19 and TRBJ2-7; weak D call: TRBD1 (6 bases). The CDR3 has 13 amino acids. CDR1 is LNHDA, CDR2 SQIVND, per germline (reference sequence). V was cut by 9 bases and J by 6 bases, with 18 bases left in between. The chain's CDR3 is CARTGTDLGEQYF. The CDR3 DNA follows: TGTGCCAGGACAGGAACCGACCTGGGCGAGCAGTACTTC.

The chain couples TRBV9 to TRBJ1-2, with 7 bases fitting TRBD1. The CDR3 consists of 14 residues. J was trimmed by 4 bases and V by 2 bases; bases with no gene match: 5. Germline V CDR1 and CDR2: SGDLS, YYNGEE. The CDR3 DNA reads TGTGCCAGCAGCGTTACAGGGGCGGCCTATGGCTACACCTTC. Translating it yields CASSVTGAAYGYTF. Based on the CDR3 plus reference TRBV9 and TRBJ1-2, the full variable domain is DSGVTQTPKHLITATGQRVTLRCSPRSGDLSVYWYQQSLDQGLQFLIQYYNGEERAKGNILERFSAQQFPDLHSELNLSSLELGDSALYFCASSVTGAAYGYTFGSGTRLTVV.

The chain is built from TRBV6-6 and TRBJ1-5, with D possibly matching TRBD1 (6 bases). The germline V and J ends were trimmed by 3 bases and 4 bases, with 13 bases remaining between them. The CDR3 runs to 15 residues. Germline CDR1 MNHNY, CDR2 SVGAGI (reference sequence). This chain's CDR3 is CASSYGQTFNQPQHF. In DNA form, the CDR3 reads TGTGCCAGCAGTTATGGACAGACCTTTAATCAGCCCCAGCATTTT.

V is TRBV7-2 and J is TRBJ2-1, with D uncertain. Between the trimmed V and J ends, which lost 2 bases and 6 bases, there was a span of 5 bases. The CDR3 contains 12 residues. The germline CDR1 and CDR2 sequences are SGHTA and FQGNSA. CDR3 protein: CASSLLFNEQFF. The CDR3 region has the DNA TGTGCCAGCAGCTTATTATTCAATGAGCAGTTCTTC.

The genes are TRBV7-2 and TRBJ2-1; 16 bases are a match to TRBD2. V dropped 8 bases and J dropped 3; count of bases not matched to a gene: 4. The CDR3 length is 16 residues. Germline V gene data show CDR1 as SGHTA and CDR2 as FQGNSA. The CDR3 sequence: CASGTSGRAGYNEQFF. The CDR3 DNA sequence: TGTGCCAGCGGGACTAGCGGGAGGGCCGGCTACAATGAGCAGTTCTTC.

V usage is TRBV5-6 and J usage is TRBJ2-5; the match to TRBD1 covers 7 bases. The V segment lost 6 bases and the J segment 5 bases; nucleotides outside the gene matches: 25. Germline CDR1 SGHDT, CDR2 YYEEEE. The CDR3 length is 19 residues. Here the CDR3 DNA reads TGTGCCAGCACCGAGCAAGGACAGGAGAGGGGATCCAGGTTGGAGACCCAGTACTTC. This translates into CASTEQGQERGSRLETQYF.

The V and J genes are TRBV6-5 and TRBJ1-1; 10 bases match TRBD1. From germline, CDR1 is MNHEY and CDR2 SVGAGI. This CDR3 has 14 residues. The V gene end was trimmed by 5 bases and the J gene end by 11 bases; junction bases not matched to a gene: 11. The CDR3 sequence is CASSDAGTGVIAFF. As DNA, the CDR3 is TGTGCCAGCAGTGACGCCGGGACAGGGGTTATTGCTTTCTTT.

The rearrangement uses TRBV7-2 and TRBJ2-7; the match to TRBD1 covers 9 bases. Germline-derived CDR1 and CDR2 are SGHTA and FQGNSA. The CDR3 consists of 14 residues. Germline trimming cut 5 bases from V and 4 bases from J; bases unmatched to any gene: 6. The CDR3 DNA is TGTGCCAGCAGCCCGGGACAGGGAGGTTACGAGCAGTACTTC. The encoded protein is CASSPGQGGYEQYF.

The chain uses TRBV9 and TRBJ1-1; TRBD1 matches at 8 bases. The CDR3 is 15 amino acids. V lost 7 bases and J lost 0; bases outside the gene matches: 8. Germline CDR1 reads SGDLS; CDR2 reads YYNGEE. The chain's CDR3 is CASSTGAFLNTEAFF. The DNA for the CDR3 is TGTGCCAGCTCGACAGGGGCCTTTCTGAACACTGAAGCTTTCTTT.

A single count supports this clone. V gene TRBV20-1 combines with J gene TRBJ2-7; D may be TRBD2 (5 bases). Trimming pared 6 bases from V and 1 base from J, leaving 7 bases between. Germline values: CDR1 DFQATT, CDR2 SNEGSKA (reference sequence). The CDR3 consists of 11 residues. CDR3 in DNA: TGCAGTGCCGGAGGTTCCTACGAGCAGTACTTC. Protein: CSAGGSYEQYF.

This clone occurred once. CDR3 sequence reads: CSQQGRYEQYF. The CDR3 nucleotides read TGCAGTCAACAGGGTCGCTACGAGCAGTACTTC. The rearrangement links TRBV20-1 to TRBJ2-7; perhaps TRBD1 as D (6 bases). Germline V gives CDR1 DFQATT, CDR2 SNEGSKA (reference sequence). V lost 8 bases and J 3 bases, leaving 11 bases between the germline ends. The CDR3 consists of 11 residues.

The chain joins TRBV5-1 to TRBJ2-6; D may correspond to TRBD1 or TRBD2 (5 bases each). Between the trimmed V and J ends, which lost 4 bases and 4 bases, there was a span of 12 bases. Germline lookup yields CDR1 SGHRS and CDR2 YFSETQ. The CDR3 is 15 amino acids. The CDR3 region has the DNA TGCGCCAGCAGCCCGGGGACGTTCGGGGCCAACGTCCTGACTTTC. Protein product: CASSPGTFGANVLTF.

The chain employs TRBV6-5 and TRBJ1-2; 7 bases align to TRBD1. The CDR3 contains 14 residues. CDR1 is MNHEY and CDR2 is SVGAGI in the germline V gene. Trimming at V came to 6 bases and at J to 7 bases, leaving 11 bases not matched to a gene. The CDR3 DNA sequence: TGTGCCAGCAGGTCAGGGGGGCGTATCGTTGGCTACACCTTC. This sequence encodes CASRSGGRIVGYTF.

V is TRBV5-1 and J is TRBJ1-2; TRBD1 agrees at 8 bases. V dropped 1 base and J dropped 5; count of bases not matched to a gene: 4. This CDR3 is built from 14 residues. Germline V gene sequence: CDR1 SGHRS, CDR2 YFSETQ. Written as DNA, the CDR3 is TGCGCCAGCAGCTTGACCGGGACAGGATATGGCTACACCTTC. Translation gives CASSLTGTGYGYTF.